This T cell receptor (beta chain) was profiled in a study of T cell repertoires in cytomegalovirus infection. Study background: Recently identified HLA-C-restricted CMV epitopes and well-studied HLA-B-restricted CMV epitopes were used by the study. Both CMV infection and a matching HLA type were indicated by public TCR beta signatures.

Overall study results and limits: The ex vivo response was dominated by HLA-C-restricted CMV-specific TCR beta clonotypes.

This clonotype was seen more than once but under ten times. Its antigen is unknown. The CDR3 totals 16 residues. Unmatched junction bases numbered 2, after V lost 2 bases and J lost 0 bases. The germline V gene encodes CDR1 MNHEY and CDR2 SVGAGI. TCRdb independently ran MiXCR on the reads; one entry per CDR3 protein. The sample shows about 340,000 distinct CDR3 sequences, roughly 28% of them seen only once. This sequence originates from a human donor in good health (CMV status not recorded). Some clones in this sample may be carry-over from other donors' samples. The source material was cultured PBMCs, sampled from culture after CMV antigen stimulation. The V call is TRBV6-5, the J call TRBJ2-7, with 12 bases lining up with TRBD2. CDR3 residues: CASSYTSGGSSYEQYF. The CDR3 nucleotides are TGTGCCAGCAGTTACACTAGCGGGGGGAGCTCCTACGAGCAGTACTTC.